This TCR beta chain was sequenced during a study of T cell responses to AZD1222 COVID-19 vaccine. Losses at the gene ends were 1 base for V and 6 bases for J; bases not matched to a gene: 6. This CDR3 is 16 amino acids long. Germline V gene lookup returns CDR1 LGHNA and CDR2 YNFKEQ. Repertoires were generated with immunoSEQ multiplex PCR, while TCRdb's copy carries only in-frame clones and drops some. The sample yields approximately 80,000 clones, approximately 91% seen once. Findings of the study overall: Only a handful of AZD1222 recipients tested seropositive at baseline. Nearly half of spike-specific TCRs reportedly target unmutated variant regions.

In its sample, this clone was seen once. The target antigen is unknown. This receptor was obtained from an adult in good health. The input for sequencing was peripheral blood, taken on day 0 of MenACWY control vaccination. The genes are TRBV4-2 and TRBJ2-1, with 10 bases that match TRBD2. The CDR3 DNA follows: TGTGCCAGCAGCCAAGGCAGCGGGGGGGCCCTCAATGAGCAGTTCTTC. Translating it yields CASSQGSGGALNEQFF.